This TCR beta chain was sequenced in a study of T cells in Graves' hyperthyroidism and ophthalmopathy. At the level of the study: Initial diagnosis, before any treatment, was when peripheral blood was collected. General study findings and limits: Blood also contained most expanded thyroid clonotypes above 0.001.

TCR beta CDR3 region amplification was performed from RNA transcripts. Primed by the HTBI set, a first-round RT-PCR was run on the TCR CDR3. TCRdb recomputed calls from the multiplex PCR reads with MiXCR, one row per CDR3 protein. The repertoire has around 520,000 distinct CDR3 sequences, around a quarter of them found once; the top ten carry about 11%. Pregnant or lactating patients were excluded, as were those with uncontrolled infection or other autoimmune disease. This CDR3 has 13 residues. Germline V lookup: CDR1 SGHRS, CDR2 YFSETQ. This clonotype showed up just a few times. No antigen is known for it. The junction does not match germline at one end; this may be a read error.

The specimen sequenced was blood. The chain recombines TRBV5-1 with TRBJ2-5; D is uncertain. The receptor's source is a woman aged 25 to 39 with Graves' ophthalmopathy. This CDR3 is CASSLDAQGTQYF. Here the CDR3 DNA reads TGCGCCAGCAGCTTGGATGCCCAAGGGACCCAGTACTTC.